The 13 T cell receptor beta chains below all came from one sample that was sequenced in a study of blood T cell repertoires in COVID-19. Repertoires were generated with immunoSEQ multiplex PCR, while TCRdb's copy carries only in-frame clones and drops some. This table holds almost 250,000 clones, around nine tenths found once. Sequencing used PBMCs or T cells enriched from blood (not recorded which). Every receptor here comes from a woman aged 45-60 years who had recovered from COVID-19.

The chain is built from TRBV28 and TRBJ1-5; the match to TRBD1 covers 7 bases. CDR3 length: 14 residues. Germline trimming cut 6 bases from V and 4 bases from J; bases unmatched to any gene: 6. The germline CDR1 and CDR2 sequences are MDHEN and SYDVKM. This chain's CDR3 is CASRLPGGNQPQHF. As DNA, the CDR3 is TGTGCCAGCAGACTACCAGGGGGGAATCAGCCCCAGCATTTT.

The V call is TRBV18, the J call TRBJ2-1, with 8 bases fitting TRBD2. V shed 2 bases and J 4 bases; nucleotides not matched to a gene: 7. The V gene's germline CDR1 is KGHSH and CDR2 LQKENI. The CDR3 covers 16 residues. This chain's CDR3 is CASSPSSGSAYNEQFF. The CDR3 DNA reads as TGTGCCAGCTCACCATCGAGCGGGAGCGCTTACAATGAGCAGTTCTTC.

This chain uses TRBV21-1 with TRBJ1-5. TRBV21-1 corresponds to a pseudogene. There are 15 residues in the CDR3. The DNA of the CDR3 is TGTGCCAGCATTACAAATGAGGATAGCAATCAGCCCCAGCATTTT. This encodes CASITNEDSNQPQHF.

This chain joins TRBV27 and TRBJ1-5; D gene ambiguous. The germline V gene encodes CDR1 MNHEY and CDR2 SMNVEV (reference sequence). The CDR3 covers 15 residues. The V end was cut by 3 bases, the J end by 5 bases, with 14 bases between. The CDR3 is CASSLSRRGDQPQHF. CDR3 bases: TGTGCCAGCAGTTTGTCCAGGCGGGGTGATCAGCCCCAGCATTTT.

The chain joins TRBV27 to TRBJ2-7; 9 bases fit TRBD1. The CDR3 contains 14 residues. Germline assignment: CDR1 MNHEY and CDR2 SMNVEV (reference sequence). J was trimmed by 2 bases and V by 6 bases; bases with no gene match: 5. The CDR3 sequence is CASRTTGGPYEQYF. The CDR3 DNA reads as TGTGCCAGCAGGACGACAGGGGGACCCTACGAGCAGTACTTC.

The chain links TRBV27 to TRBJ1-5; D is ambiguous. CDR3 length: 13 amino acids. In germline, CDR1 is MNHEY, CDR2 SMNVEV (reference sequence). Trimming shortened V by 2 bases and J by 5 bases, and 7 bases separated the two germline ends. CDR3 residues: CASSLGTYQPQHF. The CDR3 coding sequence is TGTGCCAGCAGTTTAGGCACCTATCAGCCCCAGCATTTT.

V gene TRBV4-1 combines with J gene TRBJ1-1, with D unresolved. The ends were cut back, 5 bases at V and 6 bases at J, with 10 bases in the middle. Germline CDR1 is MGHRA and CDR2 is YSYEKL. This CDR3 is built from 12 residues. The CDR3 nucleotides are TGCGCCAGCAGCGCAGGTGCTCCTGAAGCTTTCTTT. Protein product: CASSAGAPEAFF.

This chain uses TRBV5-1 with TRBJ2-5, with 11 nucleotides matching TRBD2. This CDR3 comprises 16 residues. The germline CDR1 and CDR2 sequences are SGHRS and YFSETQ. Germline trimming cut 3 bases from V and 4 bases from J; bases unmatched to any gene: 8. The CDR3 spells CASSSDRLAGTETQYF. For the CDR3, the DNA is TGCGCCAGCAGCTCCGACAGACTAGCGGGAACAGAGACCCAGTACTTC.

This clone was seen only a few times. As DNA, the CDR3 is TGCGCCAGCAGCCAAGACAGTACCACCGGGGAGCTGTTTTTT. It yields the protein CASSQDSTTGELFF. This chain links TRBV5-1 with TRBJ2-2, with D possibly matching TRBD1 (5 bases). The germline V gene has CDR1 SGHRS and CDR2 YFSETQ. CDR3 size: 14 residues. Trimming took 4 bases from V and 4 from J, leaving 11 bases between them.

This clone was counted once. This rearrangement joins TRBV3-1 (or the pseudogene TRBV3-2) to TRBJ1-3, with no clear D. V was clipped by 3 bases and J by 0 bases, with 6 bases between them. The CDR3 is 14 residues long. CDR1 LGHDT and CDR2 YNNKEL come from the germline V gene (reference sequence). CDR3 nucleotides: TGTGCCAGCAGCCACTATGGCTCTGGAAACACCATATATTTT. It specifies CASSHYGSGNTIYF.

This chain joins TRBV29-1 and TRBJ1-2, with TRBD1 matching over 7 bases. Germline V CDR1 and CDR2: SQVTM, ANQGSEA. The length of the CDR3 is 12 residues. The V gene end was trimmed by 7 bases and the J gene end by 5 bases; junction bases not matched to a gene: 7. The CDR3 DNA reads TGCAGCGCAGGACAGGAAGGATATGGCTACACCTTC. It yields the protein CSAGQEGYGYTF.

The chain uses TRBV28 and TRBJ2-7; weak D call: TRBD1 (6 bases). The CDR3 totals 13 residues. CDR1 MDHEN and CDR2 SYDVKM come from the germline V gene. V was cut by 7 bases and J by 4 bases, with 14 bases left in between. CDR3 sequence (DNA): TGTGCCAGCATTTATACAGGGTTTTACGAGCAGTACTTC. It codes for CASIYTGFYEQYF.

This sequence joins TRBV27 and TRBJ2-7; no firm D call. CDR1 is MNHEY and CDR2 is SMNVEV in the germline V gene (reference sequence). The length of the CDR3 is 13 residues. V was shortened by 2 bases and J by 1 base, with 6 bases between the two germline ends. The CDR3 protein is CASSLRRSYEQYF. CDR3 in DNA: TGTGCCAGCAGTTTACGCAGGTCCTACGAGCAGTACTTC.